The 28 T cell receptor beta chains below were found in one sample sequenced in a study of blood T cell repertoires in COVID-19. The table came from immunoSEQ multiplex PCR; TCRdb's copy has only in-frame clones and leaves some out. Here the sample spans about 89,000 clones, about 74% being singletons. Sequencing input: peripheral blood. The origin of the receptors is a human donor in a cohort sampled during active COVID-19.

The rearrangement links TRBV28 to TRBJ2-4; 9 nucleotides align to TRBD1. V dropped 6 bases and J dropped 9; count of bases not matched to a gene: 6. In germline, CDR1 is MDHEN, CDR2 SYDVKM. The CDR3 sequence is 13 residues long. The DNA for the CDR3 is TGTGCCAGCAGCCGCGGACAGGGGACCATTCAGTACTTC. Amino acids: CASSRGQGTIQYF.

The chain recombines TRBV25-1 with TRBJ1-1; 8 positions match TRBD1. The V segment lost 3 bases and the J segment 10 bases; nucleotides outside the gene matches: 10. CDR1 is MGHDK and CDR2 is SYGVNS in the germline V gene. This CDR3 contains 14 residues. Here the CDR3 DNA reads TGTGCCAGCAGTGAGGCAGGGGGCGGGTGGGGAGCTTTCTTT. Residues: CASSEAGGGWGAFF. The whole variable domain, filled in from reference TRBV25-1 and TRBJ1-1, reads EADIYQTPRYLVIGTGKKITLECSQTMGHDKMYWYQQDPGMELHLIHYSYGVNSTEKGDLSSESTVSRIRTEHFPLTLESARPSHTSQYLCASSEAGGGWGAFFGQGTRLTVV.

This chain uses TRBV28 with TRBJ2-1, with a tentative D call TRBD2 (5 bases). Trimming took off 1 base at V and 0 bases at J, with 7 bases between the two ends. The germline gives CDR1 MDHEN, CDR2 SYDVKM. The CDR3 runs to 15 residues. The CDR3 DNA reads TGTGCCAGCAGTTTATACCGGGGCTCCTACAATGAGCAGTTCTTC. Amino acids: CASSLYRGSYNEQFF.

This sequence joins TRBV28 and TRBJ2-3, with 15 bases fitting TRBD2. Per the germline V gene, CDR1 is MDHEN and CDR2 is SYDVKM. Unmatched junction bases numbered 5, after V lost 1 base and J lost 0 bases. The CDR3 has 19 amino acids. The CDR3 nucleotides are TGTGCCAGCAGTTTATCCGGGACTAGCGGGGGGAGTAGCACAGATACGCAGTATTTT. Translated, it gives CASSLSGTSGGSSTDTQYF.

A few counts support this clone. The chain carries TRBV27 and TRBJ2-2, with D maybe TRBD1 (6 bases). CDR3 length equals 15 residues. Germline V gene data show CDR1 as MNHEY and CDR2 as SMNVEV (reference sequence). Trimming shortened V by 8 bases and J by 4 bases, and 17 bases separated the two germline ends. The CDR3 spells CASRRSRGATGELFF. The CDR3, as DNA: TGTGCCAGCCGCCGCTCCAGGGGCGCCACCGGGGAGCTGTTTTTT.

CDR3 region: CASSPDSGGYTF. In DNA form, the CDR3 reads TGTGCCAGCTCACCGGACTCGGGCGGCTACACCTTC. This rearrangement joins TRBV18 to TRBJ1-2; D gene uncertain. The CDR3 runs 12 residues. Trimming cost V 3 bases and J 8 bases, with 10 bases left between them. The germline V gene has CDR1 KGHSH and CDR2 LQKENI.

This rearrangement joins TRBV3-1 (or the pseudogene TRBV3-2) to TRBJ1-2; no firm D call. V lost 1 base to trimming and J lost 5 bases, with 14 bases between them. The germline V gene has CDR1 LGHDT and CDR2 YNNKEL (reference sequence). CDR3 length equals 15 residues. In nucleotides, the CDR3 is TGTGCCAGCAGCCAAGTTACAGTATCCCCTTATGGCTACACCTTC. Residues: CASSQVTVSPYGYTF.

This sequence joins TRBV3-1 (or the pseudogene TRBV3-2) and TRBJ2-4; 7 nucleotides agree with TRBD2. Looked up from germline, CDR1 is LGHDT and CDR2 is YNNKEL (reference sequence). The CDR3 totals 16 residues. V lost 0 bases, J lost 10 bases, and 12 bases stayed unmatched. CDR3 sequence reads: CASSQDLGLKSGIQYF. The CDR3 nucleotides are TGTGCCAGCAGCCAAGATCTGGGACTAAAATCAGGAATTCAGTACTTC.

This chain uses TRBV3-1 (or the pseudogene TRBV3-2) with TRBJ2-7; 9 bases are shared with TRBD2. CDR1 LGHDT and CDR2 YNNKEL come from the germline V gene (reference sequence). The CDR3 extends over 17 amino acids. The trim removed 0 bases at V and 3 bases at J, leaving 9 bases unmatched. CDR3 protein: CASSQDPSGRPRYEQYF. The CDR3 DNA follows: TGTGCCAGCAGCCAAGATCCCAGCGGGAGGCCCCGCTACGAGCAGTACTTC.

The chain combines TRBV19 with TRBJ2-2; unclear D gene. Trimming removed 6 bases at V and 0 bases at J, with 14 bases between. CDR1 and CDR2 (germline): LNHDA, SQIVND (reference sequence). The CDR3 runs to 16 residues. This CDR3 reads CASRERGNPNTGELFF. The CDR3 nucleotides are TGTGCCAGTAGGGAGAGAGGCAACCCGAACACCGGGGAGCTGTTTTTT.

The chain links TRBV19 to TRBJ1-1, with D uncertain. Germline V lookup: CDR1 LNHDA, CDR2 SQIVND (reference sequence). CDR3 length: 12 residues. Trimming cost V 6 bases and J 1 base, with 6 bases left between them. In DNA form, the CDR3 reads TGTGCCAGTAGAAGACAGAACACTGAAGCTTTCTTT. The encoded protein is CASRRQNTEAFF. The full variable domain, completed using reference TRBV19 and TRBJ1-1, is DGGITQSPKYLFRKEGQNVTLSCEQNLNHDAMYWYRQDPGQGLRLIYYSQIVNDFQKGDIAEGYSVSREKKESFPLTVTSAQKNPTAFYLCASRRQNTEAFFGQGTRLTVV.

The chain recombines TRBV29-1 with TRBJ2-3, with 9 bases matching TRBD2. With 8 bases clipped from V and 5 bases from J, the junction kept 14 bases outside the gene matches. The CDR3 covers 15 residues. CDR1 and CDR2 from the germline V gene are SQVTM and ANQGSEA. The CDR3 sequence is CSIDGTSRIGDTQYF. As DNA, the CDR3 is TGCAGCATCGATGGGACTAGCAGAATAGGAGATACGCAGTATTTT.

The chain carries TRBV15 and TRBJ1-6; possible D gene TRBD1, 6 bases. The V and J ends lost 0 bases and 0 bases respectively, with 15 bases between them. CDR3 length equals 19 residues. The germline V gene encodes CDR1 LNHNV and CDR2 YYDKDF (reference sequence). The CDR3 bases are TGTGCCACCAGCAGAGATTACCCAGGGGTAGCCTCCTATAATTCACCCCTCCACTTT. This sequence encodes CATSRDYPGVASYNSPLHF.

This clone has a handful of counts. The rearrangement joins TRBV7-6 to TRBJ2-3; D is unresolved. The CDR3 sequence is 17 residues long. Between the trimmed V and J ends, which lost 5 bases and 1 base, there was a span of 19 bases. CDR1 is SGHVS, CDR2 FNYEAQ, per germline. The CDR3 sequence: CASSEKAVGGRTDTQYF. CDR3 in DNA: TGTGCCAGCAGCGAAAAGGCCGTTGGTGGGCGCACAGATACGCAGTATTTT.

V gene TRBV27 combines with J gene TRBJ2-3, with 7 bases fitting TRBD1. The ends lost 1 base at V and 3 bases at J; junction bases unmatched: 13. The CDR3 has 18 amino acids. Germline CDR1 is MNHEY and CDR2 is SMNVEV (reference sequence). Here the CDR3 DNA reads TGTGCCAGCAGTTTATGGTCGTCGGGTCAGGGGGAAACAGATACGCAGTATTTT. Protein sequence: CASSLWSSGQGETDTQYF.

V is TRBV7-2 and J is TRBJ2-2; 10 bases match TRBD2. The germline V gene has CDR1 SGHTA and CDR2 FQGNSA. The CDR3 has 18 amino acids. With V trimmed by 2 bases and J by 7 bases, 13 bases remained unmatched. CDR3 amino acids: CASSLSPLAGAGSGELFF. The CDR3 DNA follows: TGTGCCAGCAGCTTATCCCCTCTAGCGGGAGCAGGGAGCGGGGAGCTGTTTTTT.

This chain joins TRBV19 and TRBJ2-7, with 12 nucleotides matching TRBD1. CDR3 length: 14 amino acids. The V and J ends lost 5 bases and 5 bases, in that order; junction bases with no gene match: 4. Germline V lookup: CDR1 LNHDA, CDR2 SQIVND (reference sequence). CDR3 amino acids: CASSRGTGGNEQYF. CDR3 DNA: TGTGCCAGTAGTCGGGGGACAGGGGGCAACGAGCAGTACTTC.

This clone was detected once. This chain's CDR3 is CASSDRGLIQYF. DNA for the CDR3: TGTGCCAGCAGCGACAGGGGGTTGATTCAGTACTTC. This rearrangement joins TRBV6-6 to TRBJ2-4, with 9 bases lining up with TRBD1. The CDR3 length is 12 residues. With 6 bases clipped from V and 10 bases from J, the junction kept 4 bases outside the gene matches. Germline V gene lookup returns CDR1 MNHNY and CDR2 SVGAGI (reference sequence).

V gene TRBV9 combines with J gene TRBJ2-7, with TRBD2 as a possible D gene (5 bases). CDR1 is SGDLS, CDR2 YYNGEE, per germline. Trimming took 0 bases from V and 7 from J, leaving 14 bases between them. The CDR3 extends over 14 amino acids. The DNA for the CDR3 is TGTGCCAGCAGCGTAGGGAGTCTAGCCAGTGAGCAGTACTTC. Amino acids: CASSVGSLASEQYF.

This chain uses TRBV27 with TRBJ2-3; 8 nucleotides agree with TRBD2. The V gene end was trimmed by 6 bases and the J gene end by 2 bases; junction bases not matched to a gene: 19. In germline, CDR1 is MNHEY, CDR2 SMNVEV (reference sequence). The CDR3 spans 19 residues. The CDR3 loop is CASSSNPGLGPGNTDTQYF. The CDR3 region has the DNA TGTGCCAGCAGCTCGAATCCGGGACTAGGTCCCGGGAACACAGATACGCAGTATTTT.

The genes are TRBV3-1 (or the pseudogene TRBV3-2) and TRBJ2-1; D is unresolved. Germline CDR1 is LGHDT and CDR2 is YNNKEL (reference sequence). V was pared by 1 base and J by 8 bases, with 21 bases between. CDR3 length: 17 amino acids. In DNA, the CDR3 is TGTGCCAGCAGCCAAGGGCAAAGTTTATCTGCCACCTATGAGCAGTTCTTC. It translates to CASSQGQSLSATYEQFF.

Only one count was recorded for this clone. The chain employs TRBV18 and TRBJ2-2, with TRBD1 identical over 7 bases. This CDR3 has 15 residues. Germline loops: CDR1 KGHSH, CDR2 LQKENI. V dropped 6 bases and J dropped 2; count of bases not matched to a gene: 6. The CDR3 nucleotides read TGTGCCAGCTCCTCGGGACAGAGTAACACCGGGGAGCTGTTTTTT. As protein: CASSSGQSNTGELFF. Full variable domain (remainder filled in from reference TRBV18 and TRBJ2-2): NAGVMQNPRHLVRRRGQEARLRCSPMKGHSHVYWYRQLPEEGLKFMVYLQKENIIDESGMPKERFSAEFPKEGPSILRIQQVVRGDSAAYFCASSSGQSNTGELFFGEGSRLTVL.

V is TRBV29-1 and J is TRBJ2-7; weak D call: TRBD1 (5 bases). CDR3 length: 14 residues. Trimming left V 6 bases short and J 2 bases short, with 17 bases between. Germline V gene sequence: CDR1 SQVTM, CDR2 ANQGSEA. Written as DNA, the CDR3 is TGCAGCGTGGCAGAACAGGCGGCGGCCTACGAGCAGTACTTC. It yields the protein CSVAEQAAAYEQYF.

The CDR3 region is CASSQRRDSNEQFF. In DNA, the CDR3 is TGTGCCAGCAGCCAACGCCGGGACAGTAATGAGCAGTTCTTC. V usage is TRBV3-1 (or the pseudogene TRBV3-2) and J usage is TRBJ2-1; 7 bases are a match to TRBD1. Germline CDR1 and CDR2: LGHDT and YNNKEL (reference sequence). V shed 2 bases and J 7 bases; nucleotides not matched to a gene: 5. This CDR3 comprises 14 residues.

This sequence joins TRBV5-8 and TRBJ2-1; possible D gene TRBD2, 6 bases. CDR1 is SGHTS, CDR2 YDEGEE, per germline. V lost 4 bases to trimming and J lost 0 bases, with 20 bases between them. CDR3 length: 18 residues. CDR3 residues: CASSPRMGGGSSYNEQFF. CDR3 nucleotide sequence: TGTGCCAGCAGCCCTAGAATGGGCGGAGGGAGCTCCTACAATGAGCAGTTCTTC.

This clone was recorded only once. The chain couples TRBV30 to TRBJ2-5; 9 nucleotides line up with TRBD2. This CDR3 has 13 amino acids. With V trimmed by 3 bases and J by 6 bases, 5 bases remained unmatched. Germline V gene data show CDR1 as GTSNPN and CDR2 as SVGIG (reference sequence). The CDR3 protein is CAWRALAGKTQYF. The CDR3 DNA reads TGTGCCTGGAGAGCGCTAGCGGGAAAGACCCAGTACTTC.

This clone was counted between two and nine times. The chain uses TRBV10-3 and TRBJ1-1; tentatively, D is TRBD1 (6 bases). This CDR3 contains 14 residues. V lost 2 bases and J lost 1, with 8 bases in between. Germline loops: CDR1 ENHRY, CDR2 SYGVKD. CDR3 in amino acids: CAISERGRNTEAFF. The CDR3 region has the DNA TGTGCCATCAGTGAGAGGGGGAGGAACACTGAAGCTTTCTTT.

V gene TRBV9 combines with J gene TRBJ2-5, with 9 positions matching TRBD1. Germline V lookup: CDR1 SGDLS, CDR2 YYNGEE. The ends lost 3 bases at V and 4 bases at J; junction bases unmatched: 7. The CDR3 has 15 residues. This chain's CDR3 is CASSATGGPLETQYF. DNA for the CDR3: TGTGCCAGCAGCGCCACAGGGGGCCCGTTAGAGACCCAGTACTTC.